This TCR beta chain stems from a study of CD4 T cells in relation to SARS-CoV-2 and coronaviruses. General study findings and limits: Each donor contributed either pre-pandemic or post-infection samples, not both.

Unexposed donor CD4+ T cells date from about 2011-2019, before the COVID-19 pandemic. Naive and memory CD4+ T cells were separated from cryopreserved PBMCs. The data were produced by immunoSEQ multiplex PCR, yet TCRdb's version contains in-frame clones alone and is incomplete. The top ten hold around 1.6% of the sample, which has approximately 59,000 clones, about 87% seen once. This CDR3 is built from 18 residues. V gave up 6 bases and J gave up 6 bases; unmatched junction bases: 15. Germline-derived CDR1 and CDR2 are MRHNA and SNTAGT. As for this clone: Its antigen is currently unknown.

Sequenced material: memory CD4+ T cells from PBMCs. V gene TRBV6-4 combines with J gene TRBJ2-1; 12 bases agree with TRBD2. This sequence originates from a human donor in good health. CDR3 residues: CASSAHSLLAGGVNEQFF. In nucleotides, the CDR3 is TGTGCCAGCAGCGCACATTCCTTACTAGCGGGAGGAGTCAATGAGCAGTTCTTC.